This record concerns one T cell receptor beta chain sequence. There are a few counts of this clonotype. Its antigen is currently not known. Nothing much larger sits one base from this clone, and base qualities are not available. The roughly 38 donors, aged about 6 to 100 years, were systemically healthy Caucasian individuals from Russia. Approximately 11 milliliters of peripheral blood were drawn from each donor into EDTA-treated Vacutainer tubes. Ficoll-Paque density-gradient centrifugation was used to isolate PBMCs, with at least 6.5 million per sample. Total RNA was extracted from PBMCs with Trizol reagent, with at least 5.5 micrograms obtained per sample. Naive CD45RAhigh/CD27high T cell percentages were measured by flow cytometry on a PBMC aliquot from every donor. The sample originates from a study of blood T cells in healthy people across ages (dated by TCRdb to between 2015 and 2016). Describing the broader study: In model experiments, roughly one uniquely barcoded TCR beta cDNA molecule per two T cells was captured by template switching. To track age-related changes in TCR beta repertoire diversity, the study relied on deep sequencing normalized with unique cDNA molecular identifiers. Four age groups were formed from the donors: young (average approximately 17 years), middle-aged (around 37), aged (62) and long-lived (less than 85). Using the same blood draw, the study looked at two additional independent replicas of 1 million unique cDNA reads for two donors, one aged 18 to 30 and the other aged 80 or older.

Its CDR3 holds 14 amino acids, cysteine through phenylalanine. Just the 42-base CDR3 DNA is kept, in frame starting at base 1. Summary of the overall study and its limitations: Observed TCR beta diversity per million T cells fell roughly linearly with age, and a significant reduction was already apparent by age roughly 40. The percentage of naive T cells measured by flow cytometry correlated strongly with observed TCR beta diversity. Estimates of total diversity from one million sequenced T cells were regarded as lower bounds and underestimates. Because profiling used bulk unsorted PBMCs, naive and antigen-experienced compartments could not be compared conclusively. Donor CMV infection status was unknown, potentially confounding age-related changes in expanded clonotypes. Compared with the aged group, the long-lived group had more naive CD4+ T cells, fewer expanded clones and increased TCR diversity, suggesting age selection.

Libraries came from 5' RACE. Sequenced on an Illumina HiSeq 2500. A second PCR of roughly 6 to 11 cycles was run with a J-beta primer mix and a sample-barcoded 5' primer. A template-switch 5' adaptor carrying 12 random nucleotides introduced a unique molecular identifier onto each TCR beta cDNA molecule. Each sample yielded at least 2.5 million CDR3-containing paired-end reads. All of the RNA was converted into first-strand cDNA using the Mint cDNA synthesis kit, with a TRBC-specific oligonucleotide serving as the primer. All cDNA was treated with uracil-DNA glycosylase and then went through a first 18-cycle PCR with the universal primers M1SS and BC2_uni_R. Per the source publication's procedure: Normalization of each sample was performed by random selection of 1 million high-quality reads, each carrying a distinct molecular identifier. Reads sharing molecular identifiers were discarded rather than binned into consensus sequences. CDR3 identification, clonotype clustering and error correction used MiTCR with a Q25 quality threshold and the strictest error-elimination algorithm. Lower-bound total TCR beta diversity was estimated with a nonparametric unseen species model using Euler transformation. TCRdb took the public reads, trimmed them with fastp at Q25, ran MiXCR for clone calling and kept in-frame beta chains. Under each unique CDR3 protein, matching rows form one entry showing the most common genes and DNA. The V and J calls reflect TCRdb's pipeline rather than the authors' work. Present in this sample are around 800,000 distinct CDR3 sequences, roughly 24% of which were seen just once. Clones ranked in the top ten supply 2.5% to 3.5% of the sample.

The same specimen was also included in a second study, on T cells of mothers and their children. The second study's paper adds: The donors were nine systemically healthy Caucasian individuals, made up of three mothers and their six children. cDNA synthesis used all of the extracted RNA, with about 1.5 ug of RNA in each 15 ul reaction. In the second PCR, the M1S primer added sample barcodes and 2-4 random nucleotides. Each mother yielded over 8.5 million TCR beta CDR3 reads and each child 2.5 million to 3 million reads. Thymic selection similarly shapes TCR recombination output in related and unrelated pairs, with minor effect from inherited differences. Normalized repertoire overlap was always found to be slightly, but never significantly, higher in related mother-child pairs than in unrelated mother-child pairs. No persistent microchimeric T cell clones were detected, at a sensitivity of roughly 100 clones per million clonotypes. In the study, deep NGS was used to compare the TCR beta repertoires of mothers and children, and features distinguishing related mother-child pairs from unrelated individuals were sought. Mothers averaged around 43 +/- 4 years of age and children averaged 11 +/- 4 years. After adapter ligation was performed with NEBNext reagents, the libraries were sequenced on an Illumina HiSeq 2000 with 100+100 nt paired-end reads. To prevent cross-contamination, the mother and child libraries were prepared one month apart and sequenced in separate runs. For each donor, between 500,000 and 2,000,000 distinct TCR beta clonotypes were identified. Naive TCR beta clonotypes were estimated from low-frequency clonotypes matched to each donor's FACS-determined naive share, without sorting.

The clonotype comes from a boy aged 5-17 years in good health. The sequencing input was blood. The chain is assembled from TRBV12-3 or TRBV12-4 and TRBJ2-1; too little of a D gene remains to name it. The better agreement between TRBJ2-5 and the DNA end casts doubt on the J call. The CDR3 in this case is CASSTGRYQETQYF. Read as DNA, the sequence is TGTGCCAGCAGCACCGGTCGTTATCAAGAGACCCAGTACTTC.